The clone carrying this T cell receptor beta chain was counted only a few times. No antigen is known for it. Per germline, CDR1 DFQATT and CDR2 SNEGSKA (reference sequence). Trimming cost V 8 bases and J 1 base, with 9 bases left between them. There are 11 residues in the CDR3. TCRdb re-derived calls from the reads in MiXCR, one entry per CDR3 protein. This sample has 200,000 to 300,000 distinct CDR3 sequences, with approximately 10% found just once. This sample is part of a study of T cell repertoires in cytomegalovirus infection. Overall study: Through public TCR beta signatures, both CMV infection and matching HLA type were indicated. Regarding the study as a whole: Dominating the ex vivo response were TCR beta clonotypes that were CMV-specific and HLA-C-restricted.

This sequence was found in a human donor in good health (CMV status not recorded). Some clones in this sample may be carry-over from other donors' samples. The V and J genes are TRBV20-1 and TRBJ2-7, with D perhaps TRBD1 (5 bases). Sequencing was done on a sample of PBMCs. The CDR3 spells CSSTASYEQYF. CDR3 DNA sequence: TGCAGTTCGACAGCTTCCTACGAGCAGTACTTC.